The present T cell receptor beta chain was sequenced within a study of blood T cell repertoires in COVID-19. Looking at the study overall: Acute-phase and convalescent COVID-19 samples originated in the United States, Italy and Spain. The cDNA or gDNA used as material had been derived from T cells, B-cell-depleted T cells, or PBMCs.

Original methodology: Reference gene primer amplification yielded estimated nucleated cell counts. Method: immunoSEQ multiplex PCR; TCRdb's copy keeps in-frame clones and lacks some. V and J calls and clone size come straight from that table; D and trimming were deduced from the DNA. Counted here are roughly 64,000 clones, around 83% occurring once; the ten biggest clones make up less than 6.5%. Germline V gene data show CDR1 as SGHRS and CDR2 as YFSETQ. This CDR3 spans 15 amino acids. The V gene lost 0 bases and the J gene lost 0 bases, with 8 bases spanning the gap. This clonotype was obtained from a woman in her sixties or seventies with acute or convalescent COVID-19. The chain uses TRBV5-1 and TRBJ2-3; D might be TRBD2 (5 bases). The sequencing input was peripheral blood. The CDR3, as DNA: TGCGCCAGCAGCTTGGCGGGATCTAGCACAGATACGCAGTATTTT. It codes for CASSLAGSSTDTQYF.